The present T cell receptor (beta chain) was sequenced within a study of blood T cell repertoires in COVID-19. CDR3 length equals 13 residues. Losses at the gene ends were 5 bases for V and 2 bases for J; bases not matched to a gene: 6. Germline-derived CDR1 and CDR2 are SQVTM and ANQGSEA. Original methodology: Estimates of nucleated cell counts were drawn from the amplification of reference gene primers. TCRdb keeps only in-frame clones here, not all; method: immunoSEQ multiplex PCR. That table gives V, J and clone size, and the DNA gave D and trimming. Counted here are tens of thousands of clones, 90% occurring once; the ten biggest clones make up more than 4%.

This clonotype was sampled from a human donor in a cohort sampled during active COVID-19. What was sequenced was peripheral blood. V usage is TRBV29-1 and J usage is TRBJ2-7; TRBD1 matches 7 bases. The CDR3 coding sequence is TGCAGCGTTCAGACAGGGTGGCCCTACGAGCAGTACTTC. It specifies CSVQTGWPYEQYF.